The present TCR beta chain was sequenced within a study of cytotoxic CD8 clonotypes in ibrutinib-treated CLL (dated by TCRdb to the early 2020s). Background on the whole study: The cohort had ten to twelve relapsed/refractory and around 15 treatment-naive patients; 17 to 18 were IGHV unmutated. Responses were partial in about 25 patients and complete in 2; after median about 63 months follow-up, approximately 15 stayed in remission and about 12 progressed. The response samples were drawn at a median of 12 months into treatment, with a range of about 6 to 36 months. Samples averaged 255,043 productive templates and just under 95,000 productive rearrangements. Of the roughly 90 participants in the trial, 26 had longitudinal samples available. Cryopreserved peripheral blood mononuclear cells were obtained before treatment, at response, and at either sustained remission or disease progression. Every sample from remission and from progressive disease was obtained while the patients were still on ibrutinib.

In the paper's terms, the time point label means: 12 months on ibrutinib. Roughly 1.8 micrograms of genomic DNA were extracted from cryopreserved PBMCs for TCR beta library preparation. Longitudinal blood samples from CLL patients on ibrutinib monotherapy underwent high-throughput TCR beta sequencing. The patients took part in an open-label, single-center phase 2 trial of ibrutinib monotherapy. Of note for this clone: Its binding antigen is unknown. No quality values exist for individual bases; no much larger clone is one base distant.

The goal of deep resolution MiSeq sequencing was a depth between 1 in 1 million and 1 in 200,000 T cells, and coverage averaged 10x per clonotype. TCR beta libraries were generated with the immunoSEQ hsTCRB Kit. The original methods were these. ImmunoSEQ Data Assistant and ImmunoSEQ Analyzer were used for data analysis, and V, D and J genes were assigned according to IMGT definitions. Clonality, with values ranging from 0 to 1, was calculated as one minus the normalized Shannon entropy of productive rearrangement frequencies. Only overrepresented clonotypes making up at least 0.05% of each patient's repertoire were included in the public clonotype analysis. Repertoires from more than ten age-matched healthy donors in immuneACCESS were used as clonality controls. TCRdb obtained this table from immuneACCESS and retained in-frame rearrangements with V and J assigned. These tables miss some clones; where compared with another copy, unresolved V genes account for less than half of the shortfall, and the remainder is unexplained. From that table come the V and J calls and clone size; the DNA was used to work out D and trimming. The table for this sample lists roughly 56,000 clones; approximately 71% of them were counted only once. About 40% of the sample comes from the top ten.

Summary of the overall study and its limitations: At ibrutinib response clonality went up, during sustained remission it held steady, and at progression it dropped back toward baseline. Public clonotypes were rare and either shrank or stayed stable during treatment, and the rise in clonality at ibrutinib response reflected expansion of private clonotypes. Baseline clonality exceeded that of age-matched healthy donors and correlated strongly with circulating CD8+ T-cell counts. Sustained-remission and progressing patients did not have matched sampling times, and lymph node repertoires were not examined.

Its CDR3 holds 15 amino acids, cysteine through phenylalanine. Of the read, only the CDR3 DNA is kept; its 45 bases are in frame from base 1. V lost 0 bases and J lost 3 bases; the stretch between them is 10 bases long. Per the germline V gene (reference sequence), LNHNV is the CDR1 and YYDKDF is the CDR2. Material: PBMCs, obtained after 12 months of ibrutinib treatment. The chain was built from TRBV15 and TRBJ2-3, with the D gene call left open. The TCR originated in a human donor with chronic lymphocytic leukemia. The DNA sequence follows: TGTGCCACCAGCAGAGATGGCGGTGAAACAGATACGCAGTATTTT. Its translation reads: CATSRDGGETDTQYF. Where the CDR3 stops, the reference TRBV15 and TRBJ2-3 genes take over; the full variable domain is DAMVIQNPRYQVTQFGKPVTLSCSQTLNHNVMYWYQQKSSQAPKLLFHYYDKDFNNEADTPDNFQSRRPNTSFCFLDIRSPGLGDTAMYLCATSRDGGETDTQYFGPGTRLTVL.